The entry that follows covers one TCR beta chain sequence. The data were obtained in a study of blood T cell repertoires in COVID-19. Study-level information: COVID-19 samples collected from the United States, Italy and Spain covered acute and convalescent phases. T cells, B-cell-depleted T cells, or PBMCs provided the cDNA or gDNA that served as material.

The data were produced by immunoSEQ multiplex PCR, yet TCRdb's version contains in-frame clones alone and is incomplete. The repertoire has 300,000 or so clones, 85% to 90% of them found once; the top ten carry 2.9%. The CDR3 covers 15 residues. The germline gives CDR1 MNHNS, CDR2 SASEGT. J gave up 5 bases and V 3 bases, and 4 bases lay outside the gene matches. The V and J genes are TRBV6-1 and TRBJ1-6; 7 nucleotides align to TRBD1. The sequence derives from a woman younger than 45 with COVID-19, enrolled during active disease. The specimen was peripheral blood. The DNA for the CDR3 is TGTGCCAGCAGTGACAGGGGGTTCAATAATTCACCCCTCCACTTT. It encodes CASSDRGFNNSPLHF.